These T cell receptor beta chains were read from a single sample in a study of cytomegalovirus exposure and HLA in healthy donors. Profiling relied on immunoSEQ multiplex PCR, and the TCRdb table lists in-frame clones only, not all of them. The sample lists about 170,000 clones; around three quarters were seen once. What was sequenced was PBMCs. The receptors were gathered from a man aged 35 to 55 in good health and CMV-seropositive. The CDR3 runs from the conserved cysteine through the conserved F or W. D genes are given only for firm matches. The listing skips clone size in some rows; elsewhere it reads once, few, many or a size class.

clone size | J gene | V gene | D gene | CDR3 DNA | CDR3 protein
. | TRBJ1-6 | TRBV11-3 | . | TGTGCCAGCAGCTTAGAAAGCCTTCCCCATAATTCACCCCTCCACTTT | CASSLESLPHNSPLHF
. | TRBJ1-1 | TRBV6-5 | . | TGTGCCAGCAGTTACCTCCAGAGCCAAGACACTGAAACTTTCTTT | CASSYLQSQDTETFF
. | TRBJ2-7 | TRBV27 | TRBD2 | TGTGCCAGCAGTCCCCAGCGGGAAGGGCGCGGGGGCGAGCAGTACTTC | CASSPQREGRGGEQYF
. | TRBJ2-2 | TRBV29-1 | . | TGCAGCGTTTACCTACCTCCGAGGGGGGAGCTGTTTTTT | CSVYLPPRGELFF
. | TRBJ2-1 | TRBV7-2 | . | TGTGCCAGCAGCTTAGAAGGGGGGGAATACAATGAGCAGTTCTTC | CASSLEGGEYNEQFF
. | TRBJ1-4 | TRBV2 | . | TGTGCCAGCAGTGAGCAGGGTACGGCTAATGAAAAACTGTTTTTT | CASSEQGTANEKLFF
. | TRBJ2-1 | TRBV27 | . | TGTGCCAGCAGTCACTCGGGCTACAATGAGCAGTTCTTC | CASSHSGYNEQFF
. | TRBJ1-2 | TRBV27 | TRBD1 | TGTGCCAGCAGCTCACTCCCGGGACAGGGAACTTATGGCTACACCTTC | CASSSLPGQGTYGYTF
. | TRBJ2-7 | TRBV19 | TRBD1 | TGTGCCAGTAGTATAACGTCGCGGGGAGACAGGGGATTCCCCTACGAGCAGTACTTC | CASSITSRGDRGFPYEQYF
. | TRBJ1-1 | TRBV5-4 | . | TGTGCCAGCAGCTTGAAAGAGAGGACTGAAGCTTTCTTT | CASSLKERTEAFF
. | TRBJ2-7 | TRBV7-6 | . | TGTGCCAGCAGTCGGACTAATGGGAACGAGCAGTACTTC | CASSRTNGNEQYF
. | TRBJ2-3 | TRBV2 | TRBD2 | TGTGCCAGCGCAAGGACTAGCGGGGCGACAGATACGCAGTATTTT | CASARTSGATDTQYF
. | TRBJ2-1 | TRBV7-6 | TRBD2 | TGTGCCAGCAGCTTCGAAGGCTGGGGGGGTTACAATGAGCAGTTCTTC | CASSFEGWGGYNEQFF
. | TRBJ2-2 | TRBV7-2 | . | TGTGCCAGCAGCTCGGACAGCGCCGGGGAGCTGTTTTTT | CASSSDSAGELFF
once | TRBJ1-1 | TRBV6-5 | TRBD1 | TGTGCCAGCAGCACGGACAGGTTCATGAACACTGAAGCTTTCTTT | CASSTDRFMNTEAFF
. | TRBJ2-5 | TRBV7-8 | . | TGTGCCAGCACCCCCTTCAGCGGTCGGGGCCAAGAGACCCAGTACTTC | CASTPFSGRGQETQYF
. | TRBJ1-5 | TRBV7-2 | . | TGTGCCAGCAGCTTACGGCAGGGTCCCAATCAGCCCCAGCATTTT | CASSLRQGPNQPQHF
. | TRBJ2-5 | TRBV5-1 | . | TGCGCCAGCAGCTTGGCCAGGGTGGGGGGAGAGACCCAGTACTTC | CASSLARVGGETQYF
few | TRBJ1-1 | TRBV4-1 | TRBD1 | TGCGCCAGCAGCCAAGAACAGGGGAGGATGAACACTGAAGCTTTCTTT | CASSQEQGRMNTEAFF
. | TRBJ1-1 | TRBV5-1 | TRBD1 | TGCGCCAGCAGCTTGCAGGGGGTCGACACTGAAGCTTTCTTT | CASSLQGVDTEAFF
. | TRBJ1-2 | TRBV6-5 | . | TGTGCCAGCAGTCCCGGAGGCTATGGCTACACCTTC | CASSPGGYGYTF
. | TRBJ1-6 | TRBV9 | . | TGTGCCAGCAGCGCCCCTTTTTCACCCCTCCACTTT | CASSAPFSPLHF
. | TRBJ1-5 | TRBV5-4 | . | TGTGCCAGCAGCTTGGGAGTAGCGCAGCCCCAGCATTTT | CASSLGVAQPQHF
few | TRBJ1-1 | TRBV2 | . | TGTGCCAGCTGCCCAACAGGGATTAACACTGAAGCTTTCTTT | CASCPTGINTEAFF
. | TRBJ1-2 | TRBV7-2 | TRBD1 | TGTGCCAGCAGCTTAGGACAGGGCGCTAACTATGGCTACACCTTC | CASSLGQGANYGYTF
. | TRBJ1-4 | TRBV7-2 | . | TGTGCCAGCAGCTCGGGACTCAATAATGAAAAACTGTTTTTT | CASSSGLNNEKLFF
. | TRBJ2-2 | TRBV5-1 | TRBD1 | TGCGCCAGCAGCTTGGAAGGACAGGGGACCGGGGAGCTGTTTTTT | CASSLEGQGTGELFF
few | TRBJ2-1 | TRBV11-2 | . | TGTGCCAGCAGCTTTGAGGCTGTGGATGAGCAGTTCTTC | CASSFEAVDEQFF
. | TRBJ2-3 | TRBV11-2 | TRBD1 | TGTGCCAGCAGCTTAGATGGTCAGGGCAGGGGGTTACATACGCAGTATTTT | CASSLDGQGRGLHTQYF
. | TRBJ2-1 | TRBV27 | . | TGTGCCAGCCACGTTGGGGGCCCTTACAATGAGCAGTTCTTC | CASHVGGPYNEQFF
. | TRBJ1-3 | TRBV29-1 | . | TGCAGCGTCATCTCTGGAAACACCATATATTTT | CSVISGNTIYF
. | TRBJ2-6 | TRBV9 | . | TGTGCCAGCAGCGTAGGAGGGCGCTCTGGGGCCAACGTCCTGACTTTC | CASSVGGRSGANVLTF
. | TRBJ2-7 | TRBV15 | TRBD1 | TGTGCCACCAGCACCCGGACAGGGCGCTCCTACGAGCAGTACTTC | CATSTRTGRSYEQYF
few | TRBJ2-5 | TRBV15 | . | TGTGCCACCAGCAGTGAGGGACTCTTGCAAGAGACCCAGTACTTC | CATSSEGLLQETQYF
. | TRBJ2-6 | TRBV18 | . | TGTGCCAGCTCACCCCTCGCGGCTGGGGCCAACGTCCTGACTTTC | CASSPLAAGANVLTF
few | TRBJ2-7 | TRBV28 | TRBD1 | TGTGCCAGCAGCAAGCCGGACAGGGCAGGCTACGAGCAGTACTTC | CASSKPDRAGYEQYF
. | TRBJ2-1 | TRBV27 | TRBD1 | TGTGCCAGCCGACAATCCGGGACAGGGAGGCGGGATGAGCAGTTCTTC | CASRQSGTGRRDEQFF
. | TRBJ1-4 | TRBV5-4 | . | TGTGCCAGCAGCTCGCAACAGGGTTCTAATGAAAAACTGTTTTTT | CASSSQQGSNEKLFF
. | TRBJ2-2 | TRBV11-3 | TRBD2 | TGTGCCAGCAGCATACGACTAGCGGGGGCGAACACCGGGGAGCTGTTTTTT | CASSIRLAGANTGELFF
. | TRBJ1-1 | TRBV4-2 | . | TGTGCCAGCAGCCAGGACCAAGTCGGGGGCACTGAAGCTTTCTTT | CASSQDQVGGTEAFF
. | TRBJ1-1 | TRBV14 | TRBD1 | TGTGCCAGCAGCCGTTTCAGGGGGCCAAACACTGAAGCTTTCTTT | CASSRFRGPNTEAFF
once | TRBJ1-2 | TRBV6-5 | . | TGTGCCAGCAGTTACTCGGGGGCCACCTATGGCTACACCTTC | CASSYSGATYGYTF
few | TRBJ2-1 | TRBV4-2 | TRBD2 | TGTGCCAGCAGCCAAGGACCGGGACTAGCATCCTACAATGAGCAGTTCTTC | CASSQGPGLASYNEQFF
. | TRBJ2-5 | TRBV5-4 | . | TGTGCCAGCAGCTTCACGATGGTCGAGGGCCCCCAAGAGACCCAGTACTTC | CASSFTMVEGPQETQYF
. | TRBJ1-1 | TRBV5-6 | . | TGTGCCAGCAGCTTCGGGGAGGGGTACACTGAAGCTTTCTTT | CASSFGEGYTEAFF
few | TRBJ2-6 | TRBV5-1 | . | TGCGCCAGCAGCTTTCGGGAATCCTCTGGGGCCAACGTCCTGACTTTC | CASSFRESSGANVLTF
few | TRBJ2-1 | TRBV9 | . | TGTGCCAGCAGCGTATCAGATCTTTCTTACAATGAGCAGTTCTTC | CASSVSDLSYNEQFF
. | TRBJ2-2 | TRBV27 | . | TGTGCCAGCAGTTTGGGACATATCACCGGGGAGCTGTTTTTT | CASSLGHITGELFF
. | TRBJ1-3 | TRBV6-1 | . | TGTGCCAGCAGTGAACTCGGGGGGAGAAACACCATATATTTT | CASSELGGRNTIYF
once | TRBJ1-1 | TRBV7-6 | . | TGTGCCAGCAGCTGGCAGGGCGGAATGAACACTGAAGCTTTCTTT | CASSWQGGMNTEAFF
. | TRBJ1-2 | TRBV29-1 | . | TGCAGCGTTGGTAGCTTCTATGGCTACACCTTC | CSVGSFYGYTF
. | TRBJ2-7 | TRBV11-1 | . | TGTGCCAGCAGACCCGACAGTACCTACGAGCAGTACTTC | CASRPDSTYEQYF
. | TRBJ1-1 | TRBV5-4 | TRBD1 | TGTGCCAGCAGCCCAGGACAGGGCTCCACCAACACTGAAGCTTTCTTT | CASSPGQGSTNTEAFF
. | TRBJ2-7 | TRBV29-1 | TRBD1 | TGCAGCGTTGAAATCCGGGACAGGGGTAACTACGAGCAGTACTTC | CSVEIRDRGNYEQYF
. | TRBJ2-3 | TRBV7-2 | TRBD2 | TGTGCCAGCAGCTGCGGTAGCGGGGGGCATACAGATACGCAGTATTTT | CASSCGSGGHTDTQYF